Below, 6 T cell receptor beta chains from the same sample are listed, as sequenced in a study of T cell changes during pregnancy in multiple sclerosis (dated by TCRdb to about 2019). Library preparation employed the immunoSEQ multiplex PCR assay. The immuneACCESS repertoire file appears here via TCRdb, limited to in-frame rearrangements. These files lack a portion of the clones; in checked studies, under half of the deficit traces to unresolved V genes, and the cause of the others is not known. This sample is represented by about 64,000 clones; roughly 87% of them were singletons. The top ten clonotypes cover about 2% of the sample. Sequencing used peripheral blood, obtained in the second trimester of pregnancy. The receptors were sampled from a female donor in good health, enrolled as a control in a pregnancy study.

The chain couples TRBV6-5 to TRBJ1-2; 11 positions match TRBD1. V dropped 2 bases and J dropped 7; count of bases not matched to a gene: 3. The length of the CDR3 is 14 residues. Germline loops: CDR1 MNHEY, CDR2 SVGAGI. The CDR3 spells CASSYGQGAGGYTF. The CDR3 nucleotides are TGTGCCAGCAGTTACGGACAGGGGGCCGGTGGCTACACCTTC.

This chain joins TRBV18 and TRBJ2-2; tentative D call: TRBD2 (5 bases). The CDR3 is made up of 13 amino acids. Trimming shortened V by 2 bases and J by 9 bases, and 10 bases separated the two germline ends. Germline V CDR1 and CDR2: KGHSH, LQKENI. CDR3 amino acids: CASSPSPTRELFF. DNA of the CDR3: TGTGCCAGCTCACCATCACCGACTAGGGAGCTGTTTTTT.

V usage is TRBV5-8 and J usage is TRBJ1-5; TRBD1 matches at 7 bases. The CDR3 is 14 amino acids. CDR1 and CDR2 (germline): SGHTS, YDEGEE. The ends lost 3 bases at V and 5 bases at J; junction bases unmatched: 5. The CDR3 DNA reads TGTGCCAGCAGCTCCCGACAGGGATATCAGCCCCAGCATTTT. Translating gives CASSSRQGYQPQHF.

The genes are TRBV7-8 and TRBJ1-5, with 8 bases aligning to TRBD1. The CDR3 is made up of 15 amino acids. The J segment lost 0 bases and the V segment lost 4 bases, leaving 2 bases of the junction unmatched. Germline assignment: CDR1 SGHVS and CDR2 FQNEAQ. CDR3 residues: CASSSDRGSNQPQHF. The DNA of the CDR3 is TGTGCCAGCAGCTCCGACAGGGGTAGCAATCAGCCCCAGCATTTT.

The chain employs TRBV6-5 and TRBJ2-7, with a weak D call TRBD2 (5 bases). V was trimmed by 2 bases and J by 2 bases, leaving 10 bases between them. CDR1 is MNHEY, CDR2 SVGAGI, per germline. The CDR3 runs to 14 residues. CDR3 sequence (DNA): TGTGCCAGCAGTTACCTAGGACTGCCCTACGAGCAGTACTTC. Its translation is CASSYLGLPYEQYF.

The chain joins TRBV11-2 to TRBJ1-3, with D hard to call. V was pared by 3 bases and J by 7 bases, with 13 bases between. The V gene's germline CDR1 is SGHAT and CDR2 FQNNGV. The CDR3 has 14 residues. The CDR3 bases are TGTGCCAGCAGCTTGAACCAGCGAGGCAACACCATATATTTT. It specifies CASSLNQRGNTIYF.